One and the same sample provided the 23 T cell receptor beta chains below, sequenced in a study of cytomegalovirus exposure and HLA in healthy donors. A multiplex PCR was run with 60 Vbeta primers and 13 Jbeta primers. Produced via immunoSEQ multiplex PCR; TCRdb's table is partial and in-frame only. The sample has some 150,000 clones; around nine tenths are singletons. The specimen was PBMCs. These receptors all stem from a woman in her twenties or thirties in good health and CMV-seronegative.

For the CDR3, the DNA is TGTGCCAGCAGCTTAAGGTCTAGCGGGGGGGACGGAACGCAGTATTTT. It is translated as CASSLRSSGGDGTQYF. The V gene is TRBV7-6, the J gene TRBJ2-3, with 12 positions matching TRBD2. The V and J ends lost 2 bases and 9 bases, in that order; junction bases with no gene match: 9. The CDR3 runs to 16 residues. Germline CDR1 reads SGHVS; CDR2 reads FNYEAQ.

This chain joins TRBV5-4 and TRBJ2-2; 7 nucleotides match TRBD1. The germline gives CDR1 SGHNT, CDR2 YYREEE (reference sequence). V trimming: 0 bases; J trimming: 4 bases; junction bases outside the gene matches: 6. The CDR3 has 16 residues. The CDR3 is CASSLGQGRRTGELFF. The CDR3 nucleotides are TGTGCCAGCAGCTTGGGACAGGGTCGGCGCACCGGGGAGCTGTTTTTT.

A word on this clone: The junction and the germline gene differ at one end; a read error may be behind it. CDR3 sequence: CATTRQGSTGELFF. DNA of the CDR3: TGTGCCACCACCAGACAGGGATCCACCGGGGAGCTGTTTTTT. The chain has TRBV15 and TRBJ2-2; TRBD1 aligns across 7 bases. The CDR3 totals 14 residues. Germline V gives CDR1 LNHNV, CDR2 YYDKDF (reference sequence).

The rearrangement joins TRBV18 to TRBJ1-4; no clear D. Trimming left V 6 bases short and J 2 bases short, with 13 bases between. Germline V gene data show CDR1 as KGHSH and CDR2 as LQKENI. This CDR3 comprises 15 residues. CDR3 amino acids: CASSRVGSTNEKLFF. The CDR3 region has the DNA TGTGCCAGCTCCCGAGTGGGTAGCACTAATGAAAAACTGTTTTTT.

V is TRBV14 and J is TRBJ2-2; 7 bases agree with TRBD1. V shed 5 bases, J shed 6 bases, and the junction held 6 bases outside the gene matches. Germline CDR1 SGHDN, CDR2 FVKESK. The CDR3 sequence is 14 residues long. CDR3 nucleotide sequence: TGTGCCAGCAGCGGAGGACAGGTTGCCGGGGAGCTGTTTTTT. Translated: CASSGGQVAGELFF. The whole variable domain, remainder taken from reference TRBV14 and TRBJ2-2, is EAGVTQFPSHSVIEKGQTVTLRCDPISGHDNLYWYRRVMGKEIKFLLHFVKESKQDESGMPNNRFLAERTGGTYSTLKVQPAELEDSGVYFCASSGGQVAGELFFGEGSRLTVL.

V usage is TRBV7-3 and J usage is TRBJ2-1, with TRBD1 matching 10 bases. The CDR3 covers 15 residues. V gave up 0 bases and J gave up 16 bases; unmatched junction bases: 12. Germline CDR1 is SGHTA and CDR2 is FQGTGA. In nucleotides, the CDR3 is TGTGCCAGCAGCTTAACGGGGGGGACAGGGGCCAGCAAATTCTTC. This translates into CASSLTGGTGASKFF.

Here the CDR3 DNA reads TGTGCCAGCAGCTCCAGGTTCACAGGCAATGAGCAGTTCTTC. This sequence encodes CASSSRFTGNEQFF. V is TRBV11-2 and J is TRBJ2-1; D might be TRBD1 (5 bases). V dropped 4 bases and J dropped 6 bases, with 13 bases sitting between them. The germline V gene has CDR1 SGHAT and CDR2 FQNNGV. This CDR3 contains 14 residues.

The chain links TRBV29-1 to TRBJ2-7, with TRBD2 matching 11 bases. This CDR3 contains 15 residues. J was trimmed by 3 bases and V by 5 bases; bases with no gene match: 9. Germline V lookup: CDR1 SQVTM, CDR2 ANQGSEA. For the CDR3, the DNA is TGCAGCGTTCTAAAACTAGCGGGGGTCTTCTACGAGCAGTACTTC. As protein: CSVLKLAGVFYEQYF.

This chain joins TRBV28 and TRBJ2-4; TRBD2 matches at 12 bases. Germline-derived CDR1 and CDR2 are MDHEN and SYDVKM. The V gene end was trimmed by 1 base and the J gene end by 0 bases; junction bases not matched to a gene: 16. The CDR3 runs 22 residues. The CDR3 is CASSLLRGGSLAGGLAKNIQYF. The DNA of the CDR3 is TGTGCCAGCAGTTTATTAAGGGGAGGATCACTAGCGGGGGGTCTAGCCAAAAACATTCAGTACTTC.

The genes are TRBV11-1 and TRBJ2-5, with 8 bases that match TRBD1. V lost 5 bases and J lost 5; bases outside the gene matches: 4. The germline V gene encodes CDR1 SGHAT and CDR2 FQDESV (reference sequence). This CDR3 has 13 residues. CDR3 nucleotides: TGTGCCAGCAGCGGCAGGGGGCACGAGACCCAGTACTTC. The encoded protein is CASSGRGHETQYF.

The chain is built from TRBV30 and TRBJ2-1; the match to TRBD2 covers 10 bases. Germline V gene lookup returns CDR1 GTSNPN and CDR2 SVGIG (reference sequence). The V segment lost 4 bases and the J segment 5 bases; nucleotides outside the gene matches: 8. The CDR3 is 15 amino acids. The CDR3 sequence: CAWTSSGSSDNEQFF. CDR3 coding DNA: TGTGCCTGGACGTCTAGCGGGAGTTCCGACAATGAGCAGTTCTTC.

The rearrangement links TRBV4-3 to TRBJ1-1; D unresolved. V was cut by 8 bases and J by 1 base, with 17 bases left in between. The germline CDR1 and CDR2 sequences are LGHNA and YSLEER. This CDR3 region has 15 residues. Here the CDR3 reads CASRRRERENTEAFF. CDR3 bases: TGCGCCAGCCGGCGGCGAGAGCGGGAGAACACTGAAGCTTTCTTT.

This clone came up once. The genes are TRBV7-9 and TRBJ2-5; no reliable D call. Germline V gene sequence: CDR1 SEHNR, CDR2 FQNEAQ (reference sequence). V was cut by 6 bases and J by 1 base, with 3 bases left in between. This CDR3 has 11 residues. CDR3 in amino acids: CASSRQETQYF. The CDR3 nucleotides read TGTGCCAGCAGTCGCCAAGAGACCCAGTACTTC.

The chain recombines TRBV28 with TRBJ2-7, with 7 positions matching TRBD2. The V gene end was trimmed by 4 bases and the J gene end by 1 base; junction bases not matched to a gene: 7. CDR1 MDHEN and CDR2 SYDVKM come from the germline V gene. This CDR3 has 15 amino acids. Here the CDR3 DNA reads TGTGCCAGCAGTTCCCGGGGGGTAACTTCCTACGAGCAGTACTTC. It translates to CASSSRGVTSYEQYF.

V gene TRBV15 combines with J gene TRBJ1-4; tentatively, D is TRBD1 (6 bases). V shed 2 bases and J shed 5 bases, with 12 bases lying between them. There are 15 residues in the CDR3. Germline V gene lookup returns CDR1 LNHNV and CDR2 YYDKDF (reference sequence). Here the CDR3 DNA reads TGTGCCACCAGCAGATCGACAGGATTAAATGAAAAACTGTTTTTT. Its protein product is CATSRSTGLNEKLFF.

The chain joins TRBV5-4 to TRBJ1-1, with a tentative D call TRBD1 (5 bases). The CDR3 totals 13 residues. CDR1 SGHNT and CDR2 YYREEE come from the germline V gene (reference sequence). Trimming stripped 4 bases from V and 1 base from J, with 8 bases between. CDR3 sequence reads: CASSRGGNTEAFF. CDR3 coding DNA: TGTGCCAGCAGCCGGGGGGGGAACACTGAAGCTTTCTTT.

The chain has TRBV2 and TRBJ2-1; D is perhaps TRBD1 (6 bases). V lost 3 bases and J lost 1, with 22 bases in between. From germline, CDR1 is SNHLY and CDR2 FYNNEI. This CDR3 is 19 amino acids long. CDR3 residues: CASSEGLHSGVGSYNEQFF. The CDR3 DNA sequence: TGTGCCAGCAGTGAGGGTTTGCACTCAGGGGTGGGTTCCTACAATGAGCAGTTCTTC.

V is TRBV28 and J is TRBJ1-1; tentative D call: TRBD1 (5 bases). This CDR3 region has 14 residues. In germline, CDR1 is MDHEN, CDR2 SYDVKM. The V end lost 6 bases, the J end lost 1 base, and 12 bases lay between the germline ends. CDR3 protein: CASRDFTGNTEAFF. For the CDR3, the DNA is TGTGCCAGCAGGGATTTTACAGGGAACACTGAAGCTTTCTTT.

J is TRBJ1-1 and V is TRBV9; no reliable D call. Trimming took 3 bases from V and 1 from J, leaving 16 bases between them. CDR1 is SGDLS, CDR2 YYNGEE, per germline. This CDR3 has 16 amino acids. The chain's CDR3 is CASSGRAEVWNTEAFF. The DNA of the CDR3 is TGTGCCAGCAGCGGACGGGCGGAGGTGTGGAACACTGAAGCTTTCTTT. Combining the CDR3 with reference TRBV9 and TRBJ1-1 gives the whole variable domain DSGVTQTPKHLITATGQRVTLRCSPRSGDLSVYWYQQSLDQGLQFLIQYYNGEERAKGNILERFSAQQFPDLHSELNLSSLELGDSALYFCASSGRAEVWNTEAFFGQGTRLTVV.

The rearrangement links TRBV28 to TRBJ2-3; D gene unclear. The CDR3 totals 14 residues. The ends were cut back, 6 bases at V and 2 bases at J, with 12 bases in the middle. Germline V gives CDR1 MDHEN, CDR2 SYDVKM. This CDR3 is CASSRDTYTDTQYF. The CDR3 coding sequence is TGTGCCAGCAGCCGCGACACGTACACAGATACGCAGTATTTT. Complete variable domain (other parts from reference TRBV28 and TRBJ2-3): DVKVTQSSRYLVKRTGEKVFLECVQDMDHENMFWYRQDPGLGLRLIYFSYDVKMKEKGDIPEGYSVSREKKERFSLILESASTNQTSMYLCASSRDTYTDTQYFGPGTRLTVL.

The V call is TRBV5-4, the J call TRBJ1-1; weak D call: TRBD1 (6 bases). V gave up 4 bases and J gave up 7 bases, with 8 bases separating them. This CDR3 is 11 amino acids long. CDR1 and CDR2 from the germline V gene are SGHNT and YYREEE (reference sequence). The CDR3 DNA sequence: TGTGCCAGCAGCGGGGGCGTTGAAGCTTTCTTT. Translated, it gives CASSGGVEAFF. Looking up the rest from reference TRBV5-4 and TRBJ1-1 gives the full variable domain: ETGVTQSPTHLIKTRGQQVTLRCSSQSGHNTVSWYQQALGQGPQFIFQYYREEENGRGNFPPRFSGLQFPNYSSELNVNALELDDSALYLCASSGGVEAFFGQGTRLTVV.

J is TRBJ1-3 and V is TRBV4-1; tentative D call: TRBD1 (6 bases). This CDR3 is 16 amino acids long. V was cut by 4 bases and J by 0 bases, with 13 bases left in between. CDR1 is MGHRA and CDR2 is YSYEKL in the germline V gene. The CDR3 region has the DNA TGCGCCAGCAGCCGACTCAACAGGGACTCTGGAAACACCATATATTTT. It is translated as CASSRLNRDSGNTIYF.

The V call is TRBV4-3, the J call TRBJ2-5; TRBD1 matches at 7 bases. CDR3 length: 15 amino acids. V was pared by 3 bases and J by 0 bases, with 4 bases of the junction left unmatched. Germline values: CDR1 LGHNA, CDR2 YSLEER. CDR3 protein: CASSQSGQHQETQYF. In DNA, the CDR3 is TGCGCCAGCAGCCAGTCGGGACAGCACCAAGAGACCCAGTACTTC.